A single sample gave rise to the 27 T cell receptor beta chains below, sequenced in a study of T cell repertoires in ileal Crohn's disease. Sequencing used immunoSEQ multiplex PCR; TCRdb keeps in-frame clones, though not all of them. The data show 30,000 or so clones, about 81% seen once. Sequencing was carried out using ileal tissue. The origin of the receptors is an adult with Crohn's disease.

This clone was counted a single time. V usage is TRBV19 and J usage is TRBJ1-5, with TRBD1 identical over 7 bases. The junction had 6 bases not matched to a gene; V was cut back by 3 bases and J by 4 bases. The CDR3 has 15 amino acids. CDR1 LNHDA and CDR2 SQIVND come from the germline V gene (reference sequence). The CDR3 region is CASSIGAGGNQPQHF. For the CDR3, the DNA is TGTGCCAGTAGTATTGGGGCAGGGGGGAATCAGCCCCAGCATTTT.

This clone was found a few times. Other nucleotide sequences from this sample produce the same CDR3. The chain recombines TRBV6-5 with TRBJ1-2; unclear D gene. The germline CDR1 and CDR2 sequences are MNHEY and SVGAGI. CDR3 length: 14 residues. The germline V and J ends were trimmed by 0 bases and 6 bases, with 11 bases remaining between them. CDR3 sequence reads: CASSYSGGSDGYTF. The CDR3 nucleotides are TGTGCCAGCAGTTACTCGGGAGGGTCCGATGGCTACACCTTC.

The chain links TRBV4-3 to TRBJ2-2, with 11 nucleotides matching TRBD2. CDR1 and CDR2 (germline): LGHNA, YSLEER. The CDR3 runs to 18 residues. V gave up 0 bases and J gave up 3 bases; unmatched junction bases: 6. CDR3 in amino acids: CASSQDGIAGGYTGELFF. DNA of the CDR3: TGCGCCAGCAGCCAAGATGGGATAGCGGGGGGGTACACCGGGGAGCTGTTTTTT.

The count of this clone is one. CDR3 loop: CASSLELAVEEQYF. The CDR3 bases are TGCGCCAGCAGCTTGGAATTGGCGGTTGAAGAGCAGTACTTC. The J gene is TRBJ2-7, the V gene TRBV5-1, with D unclear. Trimming removed 0 bases at V and 7 bases at J, with 14 bases between. Germline V CDR1 and CDR2: SGHRS, YFSETQ. There are 14 residues in the CDR3.

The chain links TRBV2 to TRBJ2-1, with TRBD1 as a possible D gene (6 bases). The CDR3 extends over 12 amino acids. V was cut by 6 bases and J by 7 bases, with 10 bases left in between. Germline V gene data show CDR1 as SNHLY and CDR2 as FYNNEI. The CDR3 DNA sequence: TGTGCCAGCAGCTACGACAGGAATGAGCAGTTCTTC. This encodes CASSYDRNEQFF.

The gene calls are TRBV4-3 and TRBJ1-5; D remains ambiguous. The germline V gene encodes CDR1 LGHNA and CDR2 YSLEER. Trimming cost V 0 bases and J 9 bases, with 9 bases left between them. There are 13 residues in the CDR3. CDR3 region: CASSQDLGWPQHF. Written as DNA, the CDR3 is TGCGCCAGCAGCCAAGATCTTGGCTGGCCCCAGCATTTT.

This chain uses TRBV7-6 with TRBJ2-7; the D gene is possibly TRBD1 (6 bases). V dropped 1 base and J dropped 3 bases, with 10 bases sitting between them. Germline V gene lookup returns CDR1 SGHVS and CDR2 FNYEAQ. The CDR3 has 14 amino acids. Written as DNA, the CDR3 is TGTGCCAGCAGCTTAGAGCCAGGGGACTACGAGCAGTACTTC. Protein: CASSLEPGDYEQYF.

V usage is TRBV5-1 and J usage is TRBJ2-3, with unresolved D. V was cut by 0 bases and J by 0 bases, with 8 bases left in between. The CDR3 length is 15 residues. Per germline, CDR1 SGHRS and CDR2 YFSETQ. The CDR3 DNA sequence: TGCGCCAGCAGCTTGGATGCGGCGAGCACAGATACGCAGTATTTT. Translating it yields CASSLDAASTDTQYF.

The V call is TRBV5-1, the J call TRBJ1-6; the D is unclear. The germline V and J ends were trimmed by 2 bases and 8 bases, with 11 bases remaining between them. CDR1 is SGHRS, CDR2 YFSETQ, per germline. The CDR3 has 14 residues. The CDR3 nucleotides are TGCGCCAGCAGCTTCCCCGGGGATTATTCACCCCTCCACTTT. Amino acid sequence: CASSFPGDYSPLHF.

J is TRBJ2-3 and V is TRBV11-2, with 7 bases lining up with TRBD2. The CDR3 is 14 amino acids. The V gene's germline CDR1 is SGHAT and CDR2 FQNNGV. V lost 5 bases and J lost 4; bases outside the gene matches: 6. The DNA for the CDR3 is TGTGCCAGCAGCCCCACACGGGGGGCAGATACGCAGTATTTT. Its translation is CASSPTRGADTQYF.

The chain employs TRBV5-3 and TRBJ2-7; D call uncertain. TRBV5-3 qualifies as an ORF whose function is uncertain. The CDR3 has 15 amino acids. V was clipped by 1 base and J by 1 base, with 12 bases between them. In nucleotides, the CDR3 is TGTGCCAGAAGCTTGCTTCAGTCACATTCCTACGAGCAGTACTTC. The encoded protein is CARSLLQSHSYEQYF.

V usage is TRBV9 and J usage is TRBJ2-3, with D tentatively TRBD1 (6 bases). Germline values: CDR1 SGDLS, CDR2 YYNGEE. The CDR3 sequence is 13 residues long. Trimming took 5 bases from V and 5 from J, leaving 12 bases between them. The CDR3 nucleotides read TGTGCCAGCAGGTCAGGGGATCAAGATACGCAGTATTTT. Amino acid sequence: CASRSGDQDTQYF.

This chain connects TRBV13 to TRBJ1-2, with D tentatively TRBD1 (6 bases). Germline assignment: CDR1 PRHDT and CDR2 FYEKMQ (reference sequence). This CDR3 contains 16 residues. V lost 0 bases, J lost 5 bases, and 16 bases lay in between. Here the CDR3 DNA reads TGTGCCAGCAGCTTAGGAGCACGGGGGGGCGCATATGGCTACACCTTC. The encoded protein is CASSLGARGGAYGYTF.

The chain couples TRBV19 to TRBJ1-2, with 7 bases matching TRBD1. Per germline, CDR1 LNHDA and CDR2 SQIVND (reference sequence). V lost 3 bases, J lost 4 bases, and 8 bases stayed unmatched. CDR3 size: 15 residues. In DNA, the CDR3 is TGTGCCAGTAGTATGGGGGACAGCGCCGTCTATGGCTACACCTTC. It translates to CASSMGDSAVYGYTF.

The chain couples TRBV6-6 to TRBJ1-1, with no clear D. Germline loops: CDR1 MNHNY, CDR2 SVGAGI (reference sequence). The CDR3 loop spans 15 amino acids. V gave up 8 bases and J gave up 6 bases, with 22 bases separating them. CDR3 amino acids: CASRLQWSLGSEAFF. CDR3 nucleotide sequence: TGTGCCAGCCGCTTACAATGGTCGTTGGGCTCTGAAGCTTTCTTT.

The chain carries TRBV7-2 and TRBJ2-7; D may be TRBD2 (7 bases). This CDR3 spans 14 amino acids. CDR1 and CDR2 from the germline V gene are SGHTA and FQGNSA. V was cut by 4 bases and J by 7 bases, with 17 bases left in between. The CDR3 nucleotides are TGTGCCAGCAGCTCTTCCGGGGGGCCCTTGGAGCAGTACTTC. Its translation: CASSSSGGPLEQYF.

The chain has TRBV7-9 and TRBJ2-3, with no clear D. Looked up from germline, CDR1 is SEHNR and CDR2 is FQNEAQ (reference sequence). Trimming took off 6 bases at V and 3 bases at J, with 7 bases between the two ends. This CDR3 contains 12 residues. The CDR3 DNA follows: TGTGCCAGCAGACCCACTACAGATACGCAGTATTTT. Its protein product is CASRPTTDTQYF.

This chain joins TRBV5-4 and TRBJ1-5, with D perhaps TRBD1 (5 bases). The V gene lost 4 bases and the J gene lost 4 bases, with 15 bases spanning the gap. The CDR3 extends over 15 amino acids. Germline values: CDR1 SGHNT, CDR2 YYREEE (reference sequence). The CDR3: CASSQGGGGNQPQHF. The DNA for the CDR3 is TGTGCCAGCAGCCAGGGTGGGGGGGGGAATCAGCCCCAGCATTTT. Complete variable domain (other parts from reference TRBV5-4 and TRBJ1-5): ETGVTQSPTHLIKTRGQQVTLRCSSQSGHNTVSWYQQALGQGPQFIFQYYREEENGRGNFPPRFSGLQFPNYSSELNVNALELDDSALYLCASSQGGGGNQPQHFGDGTRLSIL.

The CDR3 region is CASSADRGGYTF. In DNA form, the CDR3 reads TGTGCCAGCAGTGCCGACAGGGGCGGCTACACCTTC. This chain joins TRBV25-1 and TRBJ1-2; 8 nucleotides align to TRBD1. V shed 4 bases, J shed 8 bases, and the junction held 3 bases outside the gene matches. The CDR3 has 12 amino acids. Germline V gene data show CDR1 as MGHDK and CDR2 as SYGVNS.

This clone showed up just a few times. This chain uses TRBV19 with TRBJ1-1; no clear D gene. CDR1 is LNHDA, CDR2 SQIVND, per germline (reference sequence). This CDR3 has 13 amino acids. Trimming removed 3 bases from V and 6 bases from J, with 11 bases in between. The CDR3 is CASSIARLAEAFF. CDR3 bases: TGTGCCAGTAGTATCGCCAGGTTGGCTGAAGCTTTCTTT.

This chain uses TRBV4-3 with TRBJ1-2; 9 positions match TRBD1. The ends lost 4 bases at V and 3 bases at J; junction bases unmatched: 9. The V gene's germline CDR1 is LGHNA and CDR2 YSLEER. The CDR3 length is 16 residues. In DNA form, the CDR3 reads TGCGCCAGCAGCCCCAGGACAGGGGCCTTCGACTATGGCTACACCTTC. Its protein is CASSPRTGAFDYGYTF.

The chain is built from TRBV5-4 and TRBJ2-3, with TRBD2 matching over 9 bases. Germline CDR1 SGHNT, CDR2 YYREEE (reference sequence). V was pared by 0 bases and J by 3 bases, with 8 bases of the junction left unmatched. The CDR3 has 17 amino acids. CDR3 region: CASSLGGAGGRTDTQYF. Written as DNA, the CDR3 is TGTGCCAGCAGCTTGGGCGGGGCGGGGGGGCGAACAGATACGCAGTATTTT.

The DNA for the CDR3 is TGTGCCAGCAGCTTAGATCGGACAGCGGGGGGTGAGCAGTTCTTC. It specifies CASSLDRTAGGEQFF. The chain has TRBV11-2 and TRBJ2-1; 9 bases are a match to TRBD2. Germline CDR1 and CDR2: SGHAT and FQNNGV. The CDR3 is 15 amino acids. Losses at the gene ends were 0 bases for V and 9 bases for J; bases not matched to a gene: 6.

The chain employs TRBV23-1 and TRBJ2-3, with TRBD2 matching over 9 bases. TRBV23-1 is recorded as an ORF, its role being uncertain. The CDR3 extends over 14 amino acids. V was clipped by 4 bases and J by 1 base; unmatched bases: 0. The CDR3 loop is CASSLAGGTDTQYF. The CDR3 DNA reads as TGCGCCAGCAGTCTAGCGGGGGGCACAGATACGCAGTATTTT.

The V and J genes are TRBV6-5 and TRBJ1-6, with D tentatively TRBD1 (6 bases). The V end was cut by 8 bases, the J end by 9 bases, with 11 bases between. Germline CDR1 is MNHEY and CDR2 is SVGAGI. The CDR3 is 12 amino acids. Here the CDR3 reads CASAQGSSPLHF. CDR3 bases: TGTGCCAGCGCCCAGGGGAGTTCACCCCTCCACTTT.

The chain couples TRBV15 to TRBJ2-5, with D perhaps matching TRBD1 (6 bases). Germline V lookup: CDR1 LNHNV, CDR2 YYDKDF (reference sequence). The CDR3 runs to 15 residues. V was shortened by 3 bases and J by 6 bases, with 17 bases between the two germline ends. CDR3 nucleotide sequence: TGTGCCACCAGCAGGGACCGGACAGCTAGGAAGACCCAGTACTTC. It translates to CATSRDRTARKTQYF.

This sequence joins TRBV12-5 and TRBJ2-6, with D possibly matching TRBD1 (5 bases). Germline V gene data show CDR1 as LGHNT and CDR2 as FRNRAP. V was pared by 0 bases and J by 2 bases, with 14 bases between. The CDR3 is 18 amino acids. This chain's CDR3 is CASGLVGQTLAGANVLTF. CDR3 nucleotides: TGTGCTAGTGGTTTGGTGGGGCAGACTCTGGCTGGGGCCAACGTCCTGACTTTC.